Below, 9 T cell receptor beta chains from the same sample are listed, as sequenced in a study of blood T cell repertoires in COVID-19. Clones were sequenced by immunoSEQ multiplex PCR, and TCRdb holds only the in-frame ones, with some missing. The sample yields approximately 210,000 clones, 82% seen once. The sequenced material came from peripheral blood. These receptor sequences come from a woman between 40 and 55 years old with acute or convalescent COVID-19.

The rearrangement uses TRBV5-1 and TRBJ1-6, with D unresolved. The CDR3 consists of 15 residues. In germline, CDR1 is SGHRS, CDR2 YFSETQ. V lost 1 base, J lost 3 bases, and 8 bases lay in between. The CDR3 region has the DNA TGCGCCAGCAGCTTGTCTGACATCTATAATTCACCCCTCCACTTT. It translates to CASSLSDIYNSPLHF.

V usage is TRBV11-2 and J usage is TRBJ2-1; TRBD2 aligns across 7 bases. Germline trimming cut 4 bases from V and 7 bases from J; bases unmatched to any gene: 13. This CDR3 has 16 amino acids. The germline CDR1 and CDR2 sequences are SGHAT and FQNNGV. In DNA form, the CDR3 reads TGTGCCAGCAGCTCCCTGAGGACGCGGGAGCAGAATGAGCAGTTCTTC. Its protein is CASSSLRTREQNEQFF.

V usage is TRBV19 and J usage is TRBJ2-7, with a tentative D call TRBD1 (5 bases). The CDR3 spans 13 residues. Trimming left V 5 bases short and J 2 bases short, with 10 bases between. Germline values: CDR1 LNHDA, CDR2 SQIVND (reference sequence). The CDR3 coding sequence is TGTGCCAGTAGTTGGGGCAGAACCTACGAGCAGTACTTC. It encodes CASSWGRTYEQYF.

This chain links TRBV9 with TRBJ1-2; D ambiguous. Trimming left V 5 bases short and J 8 bases short, with 19 bases between. The CDR3 is 14 amino acids. The germline V gene encodes CDR1 SGDLS and CDR2 YYNGEE. The CDR3 nucleotides are TGTGCCAGCAGACATATCCGGAGAGGCGTAGGCTACACCTTC. As protein: CASRHIRRGVGYTF.

V gene TRBV12-3 or TRBV12-4 combines with J gene TRBJ1-2; tentative D call: TRBD1 (6 bases). The ends were cut back, 3 bases at V and 8 bases at J, with 13 bases in the middle. CDR3 size: 13 residues. CDR3 sequence (DNA): TGTGCCAGCAGTTTGACAGGCGAGGGCGGCTACACCTTC. Translating it yields CASSLTGEGGYTF.

This rearrangement joins TRBV25-1 to TRBJ1-6; no clear D gene. The CDR3 consists of 15 residues. The V and J ends lost 5 bases and 7 bases respectively, with 15 bases between them. Germline CDR1 reads MGHDK; CDR2 reads SYGVNS. The CDR3 nucleotides read TGTGCCAGCAGTACTGGTCGGGAGACGAATTCACCCCTCCACTTT. Translated: CASSTGRETNSPLHF.

The chain links TRBV7-3 to TRBJ1-2; D perhaps matches TRBD1 (5 bases). From germline, CDR1 is SGHTA and CDR2 FQGTGA. The CDR3 is 15 residues long. V was trimmed by 0 bases and J by 4 bases, leaving 12 bases between them. The CDR3 here is CASSLTSTDFYGYTF. CDR3 nucleotide sequence: TGTGCCAGCAGCTTAACATCGACAGATTTCTATGGCTACACCTTC.

This chain connects TRBV7-9 to TRBJ2-7; TRBD1 agrees at 9 bases. The CDR3 loop spans 15 amino acids. V was pared by 5 bases and J by 4 bases, with 9 bases of the junction left unmatched. Germline CDR1 reads SEHNR; CDR2 reads FQNEAQ (reference sequence). In DNA form, the CDR3 reads TGTGCCAGCAGCGAGACGACAGGGGGTACTTACGAGCAGTACTTC. Its translation is CASSETTGGTYEQYF.

J is TRBJ1-1 and V is TRBV19, with 7 bases fitting TRBD1. V lost 9 bases to trimming and J lost 0 bases; unmatched junction nucleotides: 10. Germline CDR1 and CDR2: LNHDA and SQIVND (reference sequence). This CDR3 is built from 15 residues. Here the CDR3 reads CASWTGRSMNTEAFF. CDR3 coding DNA: TGTGCCAGCTGGACAGGAAGATCCATGAACACTGAAGCTTTCTTT.